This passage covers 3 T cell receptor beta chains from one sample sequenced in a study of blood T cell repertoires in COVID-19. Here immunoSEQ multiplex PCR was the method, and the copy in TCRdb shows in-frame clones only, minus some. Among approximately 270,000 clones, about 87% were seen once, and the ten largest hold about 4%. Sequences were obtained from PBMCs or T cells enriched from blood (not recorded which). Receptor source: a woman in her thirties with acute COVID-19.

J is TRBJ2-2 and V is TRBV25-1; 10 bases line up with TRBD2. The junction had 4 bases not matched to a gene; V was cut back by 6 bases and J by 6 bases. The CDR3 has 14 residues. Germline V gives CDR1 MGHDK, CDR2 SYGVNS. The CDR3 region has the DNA TGTGCCAGCAGGCTAGCGGGAGCGGCCGGGGAGCTGTTTTTT. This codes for CASRLAGAAGELFF.

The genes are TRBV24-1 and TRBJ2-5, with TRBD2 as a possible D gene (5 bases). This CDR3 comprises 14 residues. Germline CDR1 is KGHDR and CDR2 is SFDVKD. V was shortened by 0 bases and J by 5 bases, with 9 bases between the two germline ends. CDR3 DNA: TGTGCCACCAGTGATTTGACTAGTCCGGAGACCCAGTACTTC. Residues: CATSDLTSPETQYF.

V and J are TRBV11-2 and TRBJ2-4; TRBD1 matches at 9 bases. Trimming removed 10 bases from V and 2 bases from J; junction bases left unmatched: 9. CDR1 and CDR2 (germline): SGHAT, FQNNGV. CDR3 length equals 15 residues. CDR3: CATSLTGGTKNIQYF. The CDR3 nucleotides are TGTGCCACCTCACTGACAGGGGGAACCAAAAACATTCAGTACTTC.